The rows below give T cell receptor beta chains drawn from one sample of a study of shared clonotypes between healthy human individuals. TCRdb's copy holds only in-frame clones and misses some; the assay was immunoSEQ multiplex PCR. The sample has 730,000 or so clones, approximately 79% seen once. The sequenced sample consisted of memory CD4+ T cells sorted from blood. These receptors all stem from a woman aged 25-40 years in good health. Both conserved end residues are part of each CDR3. D genes are given only for firm matches. Rows may omit the clone size; those that give it use once, few, many or a size class.

cdr3_aa,cdr3_nt,clone_size,j_call,d_call,v_call,cdr3_length
CASSFLPGPGSTQPQHF,TGTGCCAGCAGTTTCCTCCCTGGCCCGGGGTCGACCCAGCCCCAGCATTTT,NA,TRBJ1-5,NA,TRBV28,17
CASSQGGPPTDTQYF,TGTGCCAGCAGCCAGGGGGGCCCGCCCACAGATACGCAGTATTTT,NA,TRBJ2-3,NA,TRBV2,15
CASSSAGLSYQPQHF,TGTGCCAGCAGCTCAGCGGGCCTCAGTTATCAGCCCCAGCATTTT,NA,TRBJ1-5,NA,TRBV7-9,15
CASSVEGTTGEQFF,TGTGCCAGCAGCGTAGAAGGGACTACGGGCGAGCAGTTCTTC,few,TRBJ2-1,TRBD2,TRBV9,14
CASSLGAQETQYF,TGTGCCAGCAGCTTGGGTGCCCAAGAGACCCAGTACTTC,NA,TRBJ2-5,NA,TRBV5-4,13
CASSQEWQGALGPQHF,TGCGCCAGCAGCCAAGAATGGCAGGGGGCCCTCGGGCCCCAGCATTTT,NA,TRBJ1-5,TRBD1,TRBV4-1,16
CASSLVSGAAGTIYF,TGTGCCAGCAGCTTAGTTTCGGGCGCCGCCGGGACCATATATTTT,NA,TRBJ1-3,NA,TRBV11-2,15
CASSSTSGGTGELFF,TGCGCCAGCAGCTCAACTAGCGGCGGCACCGGGGAGCTGTTTTTT,NA,TRBJ2-2,TRBD2,TRBV5-1,15
CASSSDGTRHEQYF,TGTGCCAGCAGCTCGGACGGTACGAGGCACGAGCAGTACTTC,few,TRBJ2-7,NA,TRBV7-2,14
CASSPKMTGSTDTQYF,TGTGCCAGCAGCCCAAAAATGACAGGGAGCACAGATACGCAGTATTTT,few,TRBJ2-3,TRBD1,TRBV7-8,16
CSVTGANLRETQYF,TGCAGCGTGACAGGGGCGAACCTTCGGGAGACCCAGTACTTC,NA,TRBJ2-5,TRBD1,TRBV29-1,14
CASSQYLAGGPDSYEQYF,TGCGCCAGCAGCCAATATTTAGCGGGAGGGCCGGATTCCTACGAGCAGTACTTC,NA,TRBJ2-7,TRBD2,TRBV4-1,18
CASSISLAGNEQYF,TGTGCCAGTAGTATTAGCCTAGCGGGAAACGAGCAGTACTTC,NA,TRBJ2-7,TRBD2,TRBV19,14
CASSYFRQGDKPQHF,TGTGCCAGCAGTTACTTCCGACAGGGCGACAAGCCCCAGCATTTT,NA,TRBJ1-5,TRBD1,TRBV28,15
CASSAGLAGGRETQYF,TGTGCCAGCAGTGCCGGACTAGCGGGAGGGCGGGAGACCCAGTACTTC,NA,TRBJ2-5,TRBD2,TRBV6-1,16
CASFKTENTEAFF,TGCGCCAGTTTCAAGACGGAAAACACTGAAGCTTTCTTT,NA,TRBJ1-1,NA,TRBV10-2,13